This TCR beta chain emerged from a study of CD8+CD57+ T cells in acquired aplastic anemia. Looking at the study overall: Quantities of DNA derived from sorted CD4+ and CD8+ cells averaged roughly 3.4 ug. Study-level findings and limits: Researchers report that around 29 CD8+ CDR3 sequences appeared in both patients and controls.

Those patients picked for sequencing had displayed CD8+CD57+ cell expansion on flow cytometry. Every patient was diagnosed with severe acquired aplastic anemia. Patients were treatment-naive when blood was sampled. The study profiled TCR beta VDJ and CDR3 using genomic DNA as template. TCRdb fed the reads into MiXCR, producing one record per CDR3 protein. The repertoire includes roughly 180,000 distinct CDR3 sequences, roughly 60% of them detected once, and about two fifths sits in the top ten. This clonotype was picked up many times. Its antigen remains unidentified. This CDR3 region has 14 residues. The ends lost 6 bases at V and 7 bases at J; junction bases unmatched: 5.

The specimen was sorted CD4+, CD8+, or CD8+CD57+ T cells (not recorded which) from PBMCs. The rearrangement joins TRBV12-3 or TRBV12-4 to TRBJ1-4; 10 bases are shared with TRBD1. The receptor was isolated from a human donor with aplastic anemia. The CDR3 DNA sequence: TGTGCCAGCAGAACTGGACAGGGGGGTGAAAAACTGTTTTTT. This sequence encodes CASRTGQGGEKLFF.